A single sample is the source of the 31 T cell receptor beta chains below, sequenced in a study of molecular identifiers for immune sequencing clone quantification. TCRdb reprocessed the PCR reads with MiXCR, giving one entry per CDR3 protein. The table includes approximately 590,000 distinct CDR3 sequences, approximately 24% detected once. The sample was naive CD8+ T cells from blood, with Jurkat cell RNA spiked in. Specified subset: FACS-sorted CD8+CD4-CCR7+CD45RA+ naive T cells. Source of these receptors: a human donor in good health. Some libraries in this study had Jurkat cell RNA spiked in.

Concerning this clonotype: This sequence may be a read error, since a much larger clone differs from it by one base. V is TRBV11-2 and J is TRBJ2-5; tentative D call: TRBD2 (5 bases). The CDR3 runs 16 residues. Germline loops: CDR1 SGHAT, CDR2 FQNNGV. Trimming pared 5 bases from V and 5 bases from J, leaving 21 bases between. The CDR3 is CASSHEYGPAAETQYF. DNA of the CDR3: TGTGCCAGCAGCCATGAATACGGACCAGCGGCTGAGACCCAGTACTTC.

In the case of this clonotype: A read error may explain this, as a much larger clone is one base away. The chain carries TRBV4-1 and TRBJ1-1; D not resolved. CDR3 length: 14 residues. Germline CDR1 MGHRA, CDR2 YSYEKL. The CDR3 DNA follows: TGCGCCCGCAGCCAAGTTCCCAGGAACACTGAAGCTTTCTTT. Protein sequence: CARSQVPRNTEAFF.

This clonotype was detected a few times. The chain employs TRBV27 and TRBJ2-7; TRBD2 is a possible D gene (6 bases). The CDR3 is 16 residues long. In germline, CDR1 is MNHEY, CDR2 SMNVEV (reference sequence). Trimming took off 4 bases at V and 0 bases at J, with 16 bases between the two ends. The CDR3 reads CASSSRGRTFSYEQYF. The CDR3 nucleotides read TGTGCCAGCAGTTCCCGGGGGAGAACATTCTCCTACGAGCAGTACTTC.

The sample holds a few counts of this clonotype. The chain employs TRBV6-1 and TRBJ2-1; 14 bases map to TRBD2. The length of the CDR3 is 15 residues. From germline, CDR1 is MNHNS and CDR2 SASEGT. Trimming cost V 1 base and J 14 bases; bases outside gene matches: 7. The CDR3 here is CASSEGLAGGSKEFF. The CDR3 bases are TGTGCCAGCAGTGAAGGACTAGCGGGGGGGTCCAAGGAGTTCTTC.

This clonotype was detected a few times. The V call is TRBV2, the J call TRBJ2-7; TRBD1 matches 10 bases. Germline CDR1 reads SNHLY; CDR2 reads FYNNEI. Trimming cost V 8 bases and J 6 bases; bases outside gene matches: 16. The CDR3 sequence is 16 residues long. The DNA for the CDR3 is TGTGCCAGCGAATTGAATTCAGGGACAGGGGAGGCCGAGCAGTACTTC. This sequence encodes CASELNSGTGEAEQYF.

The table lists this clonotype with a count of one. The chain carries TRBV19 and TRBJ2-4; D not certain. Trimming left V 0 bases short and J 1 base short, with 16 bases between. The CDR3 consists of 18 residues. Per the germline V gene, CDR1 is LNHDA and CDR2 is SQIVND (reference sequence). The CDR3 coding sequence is TGTGCCAGTAGTATAGACTCGGTGTATGAATCTGCCAAAAACATTCAGTACTTC. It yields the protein CASSIDSVYESAKNIQYF.

The CDR3 spells CASSSPGQWKSYEQYF. Here the CDR3 DNA reads TGTGCCAGCAGCTCTCCGGGACAGTGGAAATCCTACGAGCAGTACTTC. The chain carries TRBV5-6 and TRBJ2-7, with TRBD1 matching over 7 bases. V dropped 3 bases and J dropped 1; count of bases not matched to a gene: 10. Germline CDR1 is SGHDT and CDR2 is YYEEEE. The CDR3 runs to 16 residues.

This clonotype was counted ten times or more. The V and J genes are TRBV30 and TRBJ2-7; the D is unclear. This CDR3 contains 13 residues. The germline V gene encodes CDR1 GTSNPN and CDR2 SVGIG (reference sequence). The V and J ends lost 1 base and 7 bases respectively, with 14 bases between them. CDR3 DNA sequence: TGTGCCTGGAGTGAGGTAGGCCCTTTTGAGCAGTACTTC. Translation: CAWSEVGPFEQYF.

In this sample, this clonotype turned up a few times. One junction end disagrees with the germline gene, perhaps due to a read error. In DNA, the CDR3 is TGTGCCAGCAGTGAAGCGCTTCAGAGTTTGGCCTTC. It specifies CASSEALQSLAF. This chain links TRBV6-1 with TRBJ2-1; no clear D. In germline, CDR1 is MNHNS, CDR2 SASEGT. CDR3 length: 12 amino acids.

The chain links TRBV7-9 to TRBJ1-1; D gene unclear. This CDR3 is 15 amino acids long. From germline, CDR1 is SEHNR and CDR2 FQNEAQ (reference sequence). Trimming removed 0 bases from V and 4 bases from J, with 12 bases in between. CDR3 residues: CASSLALGWSTEAFF. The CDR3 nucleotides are TGTGCCAGCAGCTTAGCGCTGGGGTGGAGCACTGAAGCTTTCTTT. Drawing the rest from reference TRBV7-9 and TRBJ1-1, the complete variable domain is DTGVSQNPRHKITKRGQNVTFRCDPISEHNRLYWYRQTLGQGPEFLTYFQNEAQLEKSRLLSDRFSAERPKGSFSTLEIQRTEQGDSAMYLCASSLALGWSTEAFFGQGTRLTVV.

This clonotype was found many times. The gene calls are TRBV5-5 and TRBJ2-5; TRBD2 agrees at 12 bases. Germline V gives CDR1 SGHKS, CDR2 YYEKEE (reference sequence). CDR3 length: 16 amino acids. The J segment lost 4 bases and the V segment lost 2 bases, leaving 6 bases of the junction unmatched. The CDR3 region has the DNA TGTGCCAGCAGCTTCCTGTCTAGCGGGGGGGCAGAGACCCAGTACTTC. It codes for CASSFLSSGGAETQYF.

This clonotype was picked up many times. DNA for the CDR3: TGTGCCACCCGGGACGCCGGGAGTCAGCCCCAGCATTTT. It specifies CATRDAGSQPQHF. This chain links TRBV19 with TRBJ1-5, with TRBD1 as a possible D gene (5 bases). From germline, CDR1 is LNHDA and CDR2 SQIVND (reference sequence). This CDR3 contains 13 residues. V lost 10 bases to trimming and J lost 6 bases, with 16 bases between them.

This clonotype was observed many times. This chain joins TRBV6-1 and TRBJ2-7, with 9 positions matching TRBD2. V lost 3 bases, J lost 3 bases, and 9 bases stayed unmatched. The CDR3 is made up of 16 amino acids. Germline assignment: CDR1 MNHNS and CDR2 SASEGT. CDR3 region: CASSELAGVRGYEQYF. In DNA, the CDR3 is TGTGCCAGCAGTGAGTTAGCGGGGGTCCGGGGCTACGAGCAGTACTTC.

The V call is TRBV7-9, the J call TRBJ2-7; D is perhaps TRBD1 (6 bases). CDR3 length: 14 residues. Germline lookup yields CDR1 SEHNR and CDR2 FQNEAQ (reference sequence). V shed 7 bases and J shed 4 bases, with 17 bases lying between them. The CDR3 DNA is TGTGCCAGCAACCCCGAGCAGGGGTTTTACGAGCAGTACTTC. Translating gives CASNPEQGFYEQYF.

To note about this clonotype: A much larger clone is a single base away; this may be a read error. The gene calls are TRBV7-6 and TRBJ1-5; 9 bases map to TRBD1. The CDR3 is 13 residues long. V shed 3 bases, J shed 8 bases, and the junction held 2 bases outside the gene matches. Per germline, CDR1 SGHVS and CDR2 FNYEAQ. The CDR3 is CASSFTGGEPQHF. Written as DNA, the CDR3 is TGTGCCAGCAGCTTCACAGGGGGCGAGCCCCAGCATTTT.

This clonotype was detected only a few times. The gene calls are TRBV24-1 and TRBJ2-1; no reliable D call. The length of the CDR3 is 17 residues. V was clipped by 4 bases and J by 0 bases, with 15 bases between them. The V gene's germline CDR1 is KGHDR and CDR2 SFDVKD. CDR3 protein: CATSDPSPEGSYNEQFF. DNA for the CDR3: TGTGCCACCAGTGACCCGTCCCCCGAAGGCTCCTACAATGAGCAGTTCTTC.

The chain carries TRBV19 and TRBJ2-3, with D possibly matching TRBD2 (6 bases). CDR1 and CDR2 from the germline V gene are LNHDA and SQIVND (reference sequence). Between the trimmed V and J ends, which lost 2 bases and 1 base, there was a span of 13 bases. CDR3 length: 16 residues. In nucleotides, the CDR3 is TGTGCCAGTAGTATAAAGGAGTGGGAGGGCACAGATACGCAGTATTTT. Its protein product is CASSIKEWEGTDTQYF.

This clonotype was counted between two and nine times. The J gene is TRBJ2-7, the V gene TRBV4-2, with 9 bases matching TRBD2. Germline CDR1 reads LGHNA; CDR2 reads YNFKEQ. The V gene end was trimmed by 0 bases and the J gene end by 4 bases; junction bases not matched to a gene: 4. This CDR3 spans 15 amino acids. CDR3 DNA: TGTGCCAGCAGCCAAGAGAGCGGGGGGCTTTACGAGCAGTACTTC. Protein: CASSQESGGLYEQYF.

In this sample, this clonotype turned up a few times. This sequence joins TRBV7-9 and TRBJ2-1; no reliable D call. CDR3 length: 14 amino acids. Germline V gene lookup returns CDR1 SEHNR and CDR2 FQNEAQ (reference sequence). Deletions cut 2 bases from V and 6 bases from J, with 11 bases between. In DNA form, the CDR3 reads TGTGCCAGCAGCTTACAGGTCAGCCTCAATGAGCAGTTCTTC. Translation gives CASSLQVSLNEQFF.

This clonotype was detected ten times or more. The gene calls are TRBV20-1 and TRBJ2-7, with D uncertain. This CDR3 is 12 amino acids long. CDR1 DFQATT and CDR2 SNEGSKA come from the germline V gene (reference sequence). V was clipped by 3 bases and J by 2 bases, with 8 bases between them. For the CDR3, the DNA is TGCAGTGCTAGCTTAGGGACCTACGAGCAGTACTTC. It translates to CSASLGTYEQYF.

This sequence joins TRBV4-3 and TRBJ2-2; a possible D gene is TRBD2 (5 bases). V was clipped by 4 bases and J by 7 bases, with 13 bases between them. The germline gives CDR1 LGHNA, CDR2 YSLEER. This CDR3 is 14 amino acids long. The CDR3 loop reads CASSPTGDRGELFF. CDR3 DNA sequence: TGCGCCAGCAGCCCCACCGGGGATCGCGGGGAGCTGTTTTTT.

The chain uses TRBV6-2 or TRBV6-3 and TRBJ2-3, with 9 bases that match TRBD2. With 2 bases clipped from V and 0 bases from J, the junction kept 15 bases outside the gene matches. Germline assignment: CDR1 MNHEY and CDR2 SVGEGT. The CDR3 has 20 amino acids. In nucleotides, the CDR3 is TGTGCCAGCAGTTACGCGGCCTCTAGCGGGGAGGCAATCAGCACAGATACGCAGTATTTT. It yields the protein CASSYAASSGEAISTDTQYF.

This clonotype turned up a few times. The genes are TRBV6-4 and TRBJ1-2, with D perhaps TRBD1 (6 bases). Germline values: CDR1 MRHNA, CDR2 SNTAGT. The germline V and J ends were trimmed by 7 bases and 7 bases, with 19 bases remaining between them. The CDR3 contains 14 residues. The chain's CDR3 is CASICMTGSTGYTF. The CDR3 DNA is TGTGCCAGCATTTGCATGACAGGATCGACTGGCTACACCTTC.

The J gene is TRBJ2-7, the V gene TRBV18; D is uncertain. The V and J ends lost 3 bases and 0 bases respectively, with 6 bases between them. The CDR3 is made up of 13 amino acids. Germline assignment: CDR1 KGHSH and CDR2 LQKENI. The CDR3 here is CASSPSNSYEQYF. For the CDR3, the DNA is TGTGCCAGCTCACCCAGTAACTCCTACGAGCAGTACTTC.

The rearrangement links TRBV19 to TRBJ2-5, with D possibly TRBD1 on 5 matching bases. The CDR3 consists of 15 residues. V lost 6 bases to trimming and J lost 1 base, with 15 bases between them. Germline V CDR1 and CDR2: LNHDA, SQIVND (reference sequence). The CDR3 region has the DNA TGTGCCAGTAGAATGGCAGGGCGCGGCCAAGAGACCCAGTACTTC. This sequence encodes CASRMAGRGQETQYF.

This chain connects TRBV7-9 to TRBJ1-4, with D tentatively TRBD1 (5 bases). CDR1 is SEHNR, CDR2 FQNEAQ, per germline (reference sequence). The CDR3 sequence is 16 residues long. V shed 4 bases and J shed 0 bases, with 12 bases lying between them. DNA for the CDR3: TGTGCCAGCAGCTCGAACACAGGCCCAACTAATGAAAAACTGTTTTTT. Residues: CASSSNTGPTNEKLFF.

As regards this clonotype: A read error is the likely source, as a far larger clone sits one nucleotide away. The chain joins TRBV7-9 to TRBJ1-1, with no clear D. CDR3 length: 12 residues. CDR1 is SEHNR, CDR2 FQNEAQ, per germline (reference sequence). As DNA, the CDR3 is TGTGCCAGCAGCCTTTCGAACACTGGAGCTTTCTTT. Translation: CASSLSNTGAFF.

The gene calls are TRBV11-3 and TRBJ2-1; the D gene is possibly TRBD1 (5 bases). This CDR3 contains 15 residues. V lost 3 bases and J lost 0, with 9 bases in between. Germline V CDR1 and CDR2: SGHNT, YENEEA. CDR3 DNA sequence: TGTGCCAGCAGCTTTGCGGACACCTCCTACAATGAGCAGTTCTTC. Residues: CASSFADTSYNEQFF.

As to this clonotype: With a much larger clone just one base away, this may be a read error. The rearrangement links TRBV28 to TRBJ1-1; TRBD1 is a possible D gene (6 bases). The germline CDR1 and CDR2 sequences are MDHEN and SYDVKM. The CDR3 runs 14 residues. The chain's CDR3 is CAGSLFGGGTEAFF. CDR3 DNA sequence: TGTGCCGGCAGTTTGTTCGGGGGCGGCACTGAAGCTTTCTTT.

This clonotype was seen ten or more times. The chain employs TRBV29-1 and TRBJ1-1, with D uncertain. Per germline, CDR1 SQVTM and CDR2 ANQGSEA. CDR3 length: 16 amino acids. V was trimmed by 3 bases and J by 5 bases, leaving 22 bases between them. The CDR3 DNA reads TGCAGCGTTGAGATGCCTATGGGGAACATTGAAACTGAAGCTTTCTTT. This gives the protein CSVEMPMGNIETEAFF. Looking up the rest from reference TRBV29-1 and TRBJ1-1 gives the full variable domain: SAVISQKPSRDICQRGTSLTIQCQVDSQVTMMFWYRQQPGQSLTLIATANQGSEATYESGFVIDKFPISRPNLTFSTLTVSNMSPEDSSIYLCSVEMPMGNIETEAFFGQGTRLTVV.

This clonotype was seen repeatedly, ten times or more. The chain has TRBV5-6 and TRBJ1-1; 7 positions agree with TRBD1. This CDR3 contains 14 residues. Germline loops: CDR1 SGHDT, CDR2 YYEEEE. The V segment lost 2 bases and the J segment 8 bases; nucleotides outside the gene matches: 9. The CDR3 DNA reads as TGTGCCAGCAGCTTTTGGGGTCCGGGACAGGAAGCTTTCTTT. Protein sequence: CASSFWGPGQEAFF. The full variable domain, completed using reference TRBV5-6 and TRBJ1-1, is DAGVTQSPTHLIKTRGQQVTLRCSPKSGHDTVSWYQQALGQGPQFIFQYYEEEERQRGNFPDRFSGHQFPNYSSELNVNALLLGDSALYLCASSFWGPGQEAFFGQGTRLTVV.